Below are 8 T cell receptor beta chains sequenced from a single sample in a study of T cell responses to AZD1222 COVID-19 vaccine. Assay used: immunoSEQ multiplex PCR; TCRdb lists only in-frame clones, some missing. The sample contains 150,000 to 160,000 clones, 90% of which appear only once. The sequences come from peripheral blood, collected on day 0 of AZD1222 vaccination. The receptors come from an adult in good health.

The V gene is TRBV4-2, the J gene TRBJ2-2; the match to TRBD2 covers 10 bases. CDR1 and CDR2 from the germline V gene are LGHNA and YNFKEQ. V trimming: 1 base; J trimming: 3 bases; junction bases outside the gene matches: 2. The CDR3 has 16 residues. CDR3 sequence (DNA): TGTGCCAGCAGCCAAGGAGCGGGAGGGGACACCGGGGAGCTGTTTTTT. It yields the protein CASSQGAGGDTGELFF.

This chain joins TRBV29-1 and TRBJ1-1; D is unresolved. Germline V CDR1 and CDR2: SQVTM, ANQGSEA. V lost 7 bases, J lost 2 bases, and 11 bases lay in between. The CDR3 sequence is 12 residues long. The CDR3 nucleotides read TGCAGCGCCGATCCAGAAAACACTGAAGCTTTCTTT. Its translation is CSADPENTEAFF.

CDR3: CASSQDPSGSATDTQYF. DNA of the CDR3: TGCGCCAGCAGCCAAGATCCCAGCGGGAGTGCCACAGATACGCAGTATTTT. This chain connects TRBV4-3 to TRBJ2-3, with 8 bases lining up with TRBD2. Looked up from germline, CDR1 is LGHNA and CDR2 is YSLEER. The CDR3 covers 17 residues. The V gene end was trimmed by 0 bases and the J gene end by 2 bases; junction bases not matched to a gene: 7.

V and J are TRBV28 and TRBJ1-5, with TRBD1 as a possible D gene (6 bases). Germline V CDR1 and CDR2: MDHEN, SYDVKM. CDR3 length: 13 residues. Trimming stripped 7 bases from V and 4 bases from J, with 11 bases between. Here the CDR3 DNA reads TGTGCCAGCAAAAGGCAGGGGAATCAGCCCCAGCATTTT. This translates into CASKRQGNQPQHF.

V usage is TRBV4-3 and J usage is TRBJ1-2; TRBD1 is a possible D gene (6 bases). CDR1 and CDR2 (germline): LGHNA, YSLEER. The CDR3 extends over 15 amino acids. Trimming took 1 base from V and 4 from J, leaving 13 bases between them. The CDR3 is CASSQGPGQPYGYTF. The CDR3 DNA sequence: TGCGCCAGCAGCCAAGGGCCAGGACAGCCCTATGGCTACACCTTC.

The chain employs TRBV5-1 and TRBJ1-1, with TRBD1 as a possible D gene (5 bases). The CDR3 extends over 14 amino acids. V lost 4 bases, J lost 4 bases, and 14 bases lay in between. Germline V lookup: CDR1 SGHRS, CDR2 YFSETQ. As DNA, the CDR3 is TGCGCCAGCAGCCCGGGGTGGGGGAGCACTGAAGCTTTCTTT. Its translation is CASSPGWGSTEAFF.

The V and J genes are TRBV7-2 and TRBJ1-2; TRBD1 agrees at 8 bases. The V gene end was trimmed by 7 bases and the J gene end by 8 bases; junction bases not matched to a gene: 12. Germline V lookup: CDR1 SGHTA, CDR2 FQGNSA. This CDR3 has 14 residues. CDR3 sequence: CASNPDRGLDGYTF. The CDR3 DNA follows: TGTGCCAGCAACCCTGACAGGGGCCTCGACGGCTACACCTTC.

This sequence joins TRBV6-1 and TRBJ1-4; the D is unclear. The germline gives CDR1 MNHNS, CDR2 SASEGT. This CDR3 spans 16 amino acids. Trimming took 3 bases from V and 0 from J, leaving 11 bases between them. The CDR3 sequence is CASSDRRFATNEKLFF. The CDR3 DNA follows: TGTGCCAGCAGTGATAGAAGATTTGCAACTAATGAAAAACTGTTTTTT.